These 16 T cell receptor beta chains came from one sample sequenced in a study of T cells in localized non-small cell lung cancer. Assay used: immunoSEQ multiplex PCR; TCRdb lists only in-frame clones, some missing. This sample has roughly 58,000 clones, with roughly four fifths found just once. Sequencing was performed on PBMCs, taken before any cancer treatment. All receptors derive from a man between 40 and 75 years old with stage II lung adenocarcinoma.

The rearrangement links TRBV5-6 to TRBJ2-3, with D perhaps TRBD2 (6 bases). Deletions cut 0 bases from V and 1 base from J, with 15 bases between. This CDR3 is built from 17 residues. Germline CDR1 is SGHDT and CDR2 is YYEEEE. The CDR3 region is CASSLGWAASGTDTQYF. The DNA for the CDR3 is TGTGCCAGCAGCTTGGGCTGGGCTGCTAGCGGCACAGATACGCAGTATTTT.

CDR3: CASSDNYEQYF. Here the CDR3 DNA reads TGTGCCAGCAGTGACAACTACGAGCAGTACTTC. The chain is built from TRBV28 and TRBJ2-7, with D unresolved. The germline gives CDR1 MDHEN, CDR2 SYDVKM. Trimming left V 5 bases short and J 3 bases short, with 5 bases between. The CDR3 length is 11 residues.

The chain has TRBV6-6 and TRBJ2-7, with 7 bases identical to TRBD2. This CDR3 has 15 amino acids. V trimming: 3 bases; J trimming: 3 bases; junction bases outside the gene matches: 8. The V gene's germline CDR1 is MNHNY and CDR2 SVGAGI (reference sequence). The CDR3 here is CASSYGLADIYEQYF. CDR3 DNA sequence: TGTGCCAGCAGTTATGGGCTAGCGGATATCTACGAGCAGTACTTC.

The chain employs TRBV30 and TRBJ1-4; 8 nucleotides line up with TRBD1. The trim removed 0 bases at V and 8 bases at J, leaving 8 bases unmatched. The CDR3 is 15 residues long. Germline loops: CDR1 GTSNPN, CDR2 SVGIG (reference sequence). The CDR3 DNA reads TGTGCCTGGAGTGTATCGACAGGGGTTGGGGAAAAACTGTTTTTT. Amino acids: CAWSVSTGVGEKLFF. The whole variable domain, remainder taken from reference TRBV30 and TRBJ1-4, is SQTIHQWPATLVQPVGSPLSLECTVEGTSNPNLYWYRQAAGRGLQLLFYSVGIGQISSEVPQNLSASRPQDRQFILSSKKLLLSDSGFYLCAWSVSTGVGEKLFFGSGTQLSVL.

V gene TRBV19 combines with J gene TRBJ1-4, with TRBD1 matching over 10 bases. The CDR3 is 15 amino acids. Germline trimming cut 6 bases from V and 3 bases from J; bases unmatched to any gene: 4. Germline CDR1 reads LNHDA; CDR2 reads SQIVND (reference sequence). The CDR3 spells CASRRQGAANEKLFF. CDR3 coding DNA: TGTGCCAGTAGGAGACAGGGGGCAGCTAATGAAAAACTGTTTTTT.

The CDR3 region is CASSSAGLAGHNEQFF. The CDR3 DNA follows: TGTGCCAGCAGTTCCGCTGGACTAGCGGGACACAATGAGCAGTTCTTC. V is TRBV7-8 and J is TRBJ2-1, with TRBD2 identical over 12 bases. Trimming took 6 bases from V and 5 from J; bases not matched to a gene: 8. CDR3 size: 16 residues. Germline V gene data show CDR1 as SGHVS and CDR2 as FQNEAQ.

The CDR3 protein is CASSFDGGKNIQYF. The CDR3, as DNA: TGTGCCAGCAGCTTCGACGGTGGCAAAAACATTCAGTACTTC. The genes are TRBV7-2 and TRBJ2-4; D uncertain. Germline assignment: CDR1 SGHTA and CDR2 FQGNSA. The CDR3 loop spans 14 amino acids. V dropped 3 bases and J dropped 3 bases, with 9 bases sitting between them.

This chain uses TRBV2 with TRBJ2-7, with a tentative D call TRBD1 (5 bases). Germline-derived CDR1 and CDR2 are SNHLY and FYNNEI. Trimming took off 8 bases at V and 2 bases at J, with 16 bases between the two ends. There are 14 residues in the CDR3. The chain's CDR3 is CASARGRDTYEQYF. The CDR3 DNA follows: TGTGCCAGCGCCAGAGGCAGGGATACCTACGAGCAGTACTTC.

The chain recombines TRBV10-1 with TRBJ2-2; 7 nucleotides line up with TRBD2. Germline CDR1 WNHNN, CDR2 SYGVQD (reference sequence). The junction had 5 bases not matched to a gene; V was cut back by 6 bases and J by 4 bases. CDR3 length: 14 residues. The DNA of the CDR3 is TGCGCCAGCAGCCTCGGCGGGGGCACCGGGGAGCTGTTTTTT. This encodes CASSLGGGTGELFF.

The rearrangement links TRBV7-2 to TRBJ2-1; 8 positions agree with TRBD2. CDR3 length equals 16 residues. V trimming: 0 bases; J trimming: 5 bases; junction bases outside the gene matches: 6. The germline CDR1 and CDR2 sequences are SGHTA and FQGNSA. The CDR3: CASSLAPAGAHNEQFF. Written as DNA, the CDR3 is TGTGCCAGCAGCTTAGCGCCAGCGGGAGCACACAATGAGCAGTTCTTC.

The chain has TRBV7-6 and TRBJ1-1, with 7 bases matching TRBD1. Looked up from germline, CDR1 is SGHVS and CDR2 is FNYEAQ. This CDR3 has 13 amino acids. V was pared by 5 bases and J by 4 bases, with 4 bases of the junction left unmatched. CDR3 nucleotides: TGTGCCAGCAGCCGTACAGGGGCCACTGAAGCTTTCTTT. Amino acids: CASSRTGATEAFF.

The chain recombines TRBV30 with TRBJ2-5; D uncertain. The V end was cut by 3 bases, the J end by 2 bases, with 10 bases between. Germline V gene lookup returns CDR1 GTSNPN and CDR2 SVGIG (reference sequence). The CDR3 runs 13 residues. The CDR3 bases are TGTGCCTGGAGATGGCAGCGACAAGAGACCCAGTACTTC. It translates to CAWRWQRQETQYF.

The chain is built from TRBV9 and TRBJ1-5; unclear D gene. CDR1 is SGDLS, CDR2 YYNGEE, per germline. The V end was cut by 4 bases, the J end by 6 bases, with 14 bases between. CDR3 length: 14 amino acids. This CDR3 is CASSSSHTGQPQHF. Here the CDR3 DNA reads TGTGCCAGCAGCTCCTCCCATACGGGTCAGCCCCAGCATTTT.

The CDR3 nucleotides are TGTGCCAGCAGCCCTCAGGGATCCGAGCAGTACTTC. Encoded protein: CASSPQGSEQYF. This chain links TRBV14 with TRBJ2-7, with D tentatively TRBD1 (5 bases). V dropped 4 bases and J dropped 6 bases, with 10 bases sitting between them. Germline V CDR1 and CDR2: SGHDN, FVKESK. This CDR3 spans 12 amino acids.

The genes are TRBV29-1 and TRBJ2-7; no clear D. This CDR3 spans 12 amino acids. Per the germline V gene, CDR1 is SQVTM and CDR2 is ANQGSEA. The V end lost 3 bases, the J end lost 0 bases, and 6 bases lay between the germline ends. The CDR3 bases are TGCAGCGTTGACGACGGCTCCTACGAGCAGTACTTC. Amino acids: CSVDDGSYEQYF.

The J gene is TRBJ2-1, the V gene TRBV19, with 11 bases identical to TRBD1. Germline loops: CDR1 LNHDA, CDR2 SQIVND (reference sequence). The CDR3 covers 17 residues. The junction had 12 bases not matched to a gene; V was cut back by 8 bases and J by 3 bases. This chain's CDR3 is CASLQRIGTGGYNEQFF. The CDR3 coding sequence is TGTGCCAGTCTCCAGAGGATTGGGACAGGGGGCTACAATGAGCAGTTCTTC.